What follows is one T cell receptor beta chain and its context. The antigen it recognizes is unknown. Base qualities are not provided; no much larger clone lies one nucleotide away. TCRbeta CDR3 regions were amplified from genomic DNA by means of the immunoSEQ Assay, a bias-controlled multiplex PCR. On the authors' methods: The number of nucleated cells in each sample was estimated from the amplification of reference gene primers within the assay. Sequence reads were collapsed and filtered to measure the absolute abundance of every unique TCRbeta CDR3 rearrangement. For each sample, productive Simpson clonality was calculated as the square root of Simpson's diversity index across productive rearrangements. Drawn from immuneACCESS, this table holds only the in-frame rearrangements with V and J called that TCRdb kept. Clones are partly lost; checked studies trace under half to an unresolved V gene and leave the rest unexplained. That table furnishes V, J and clone size, whereas the DNA furnished D and trimming. The sample table holds under 250,000 clones, of which roughly 85% were seen once. The ten biggest clones cover 3.6% of the sample.

Participants in the prospective study were aged about 18 to 90 years, lived in about two dozen United States geographic areas, and enrolled through a virtual design. In the prospective study, participants were assigned to cohorts based on the clinical history participants reported in a screening survey and a study questionnaire. Exposed participants had been in contact with someone with a PCR-confirmed or clinician-diagnosed COVID-19 case within 2 weeks of study entry. In the prospective study, mobile phlebotomists collected whole blood, serum and a nasopharyngeal or oropharyngeal swab from each participant. Over a 2-month period, participants in the prospective study had the option of providing additional blood draws and questionnaires. Before DNA extraction, blood samples from the prospective study were shipped at room temperature or frozen. Compared with germline, V lacks 3 bases and J lacks 1 base; bases without a gene match: 7. CDR1 and CDR2 were assigned from the germline V gene as SGHTA and FQGTGA. From its cysteine to its phenylalanine, the CDR3 spans 17 amino acids. The sequence is cut down to CDR3 DNA, 51 bases in frame from base 1.

This specimen belongs to a study of blood T cell repertoires in COVID-19 (dated by TCRdb to 2019 to 2021). At the level of the whole study: Collaborator samples came from the United States, Italy and Spain and covered acute and convalescent phases of COVID-19. Samples came from the ongoing ImmuneRACE study (first 160 participants) plus 1,254 subjects from 6 global collaborators. Sample metadata almost always included a de-identified subject ID, COVID-19 status, age in years and sex. The material from the prospective study consisted of cDNA or gDNA derived from T cells, B-cell-depleted T cells, or PBMCs. Where HLA class I and class II types were available, the types were taken from metadata supplied by the sample provider, not from assay-based typing. Deeply sampled blood TCRbeta repertoires from subjects exposed to, actively infected with, or recovered from COVID-19 were included in the dataset. The repertoires were released in a freely available public database meant as a resource for research on the immune response to SARS-CoV-2.

Overall study results and their limits: The quantity of clinical and demographic metadata differed by source and by participant and was supplied without curation.

The sample consisted of PBMCs or T cells enriched from blood (not recorded which). The chain is assembled from TRBV7-3 and TRBJ2-3, and 10 bases in between align with TRBD2. This receptor was obtained from a woman in her 40s who had been exposed to COVID-19. The CDR3 is CASSFTGTSAGTDTQYF. The DNA sequence follows: TGTGCCAGCAGCTTTACCGGGACTAGCGCCGGCACAGATACGCAGTATTTT. Here the CDR3 is joined to the reference TRBV7-3 and TRBJ2-3 genes, and the full variable domain is: GAGVSQTPSNKVTEKGKYVELRCDPISGHTALYWYRQSLGQGPEFLIYFQGTGAADDSGLPNDRFFAVRPEGSVSTLKIQRTERGDSAVYLCASSFTGTSAGTDTQYFGPGTRLTVL.